The rows below give T cell receptor beta chains drawn from one sample of a study of blood T cell repertoires in COVID-19. This table comes from immunoSEQ multiplex PCR, and its TCRdb copy is limited to in-frame clones, with some not included. The sample yields about 190,000 clones, roughly 84% seen once. Sequenced material: PBMCs or T cells enriched from blood (not recorded which). The receptor source for this set is a woman aged 30 to 39 who had been exposed to COVID-19. Both conserved end residues are part of each CDR3. A D gene is named only where the DNA matches it firmly. Only part of the rows carry a size: once, few, many, or a class if the clone is expanded.

>TRBJ1-4|TRBV4-3|-|TRBD1
TGCGCCAGCAGCCAGCAAGGGACAGAGTGGGGTGAAAAACTGTTTTTT
CASSQQGTEWGEKLFF
>TRBJ1-2|TRBV9|-|-
TGTGCCAGCTATGAGGGATCCTATGGCTACACCTTC
CASYEGSYGYTF
>TRBJ1-1|TRBV19|once|TRBD1
TGTGCCAGTAGTATAGCTGGACAGGGGTTCACTGAAGCTTTCTTT
CASSIAGQGFTEAFF
>TRBJ2-7|TRBV6-5|-|-
TGTGCCGCAGGGGGGAACAGGGCTTACGAGCAGTACTTC
CAAGGNRAYEQYF
>TRBJ2-2|TRBV5-1|once|TRBD2
TGCGCCAGCAGCTTGGTGGGACTAGCAGATAACACCGGGGAGCTGTTTTTT
CASSLVGLADNTGELFF
>TRBJ2-1|TRBV4-2|once|-
TGTGCCAGCAGCCAAGATTGGGGGGTGGATGAGCAGTTCTTC
CASSQDWGVDEQFF
>TRBJ1-2|TRBV19|-|-
TGTGCCAGTAGTATCGCGGATTTTGACTATGGCTACACCTTC
CASSIADFDYGYTF
>TRBJ2-1|TRBV11-2|-|-
TGTGCCAGCAGATTAGTGGCCTCCCACTACAATGAGCAGTTCTTC
CASRLVASHYNEQFF
>TRBJ2-7|TRBV19|once|TRBD1
TGTGCCAGTAGTAGAGAACAGGGGTACGAGCAGTACTTC
CASSREQGYEQYF
>TRBJ2-1|TRBV29-1|-|TRBD1
TGCAGCGTTTCCCAGGACAGGGTAGAGTTCTTC
CSVSQDRVEFF
>TRBJ2-7|TRBV27|-|TRBD1
TGTGCCAGCAGTACAGGGGGGCAGGGCAGAGAGCAGTACTTC
CASSTGGQGREQYF
>TRBJ2-1|TRBV2|-|-
TGTGCCAGCTTATGGGGCTTTGACTACAATGAGCAGTTCTTC
CASLWGFDYNEQFF
>TRBJ1-3|TRBV11-2|few|TRBD1
TGTGCCAGCAGCTCGGACAGGGTCTCTGGAAACACCATATATTTT
CASSSDRVSGNTIYF
>TRBJ2-7|TRBV19|-|-
TGTGCCAGTAGTGCCAGGGTATTCTCCTACGAGCAGTACTTC
CASSARVFSYEQYF
>TRBJ1-6|TRBV19|-|-
TGTGCCAGTAGTATGGCCGTAGGGGATCCCAATTCACCCCTCCACTTT
CASSMAVGDPNSPLHF
>TRBJ1-2|TRBV10-2|-|TRBD1
TGCGCCAGCGGGGACAGGGGCCTAGGATTTGGCTATGGCTACACCTTC
CASGDRGLGFGYGYTF
>TRBJ2-7|TRBV6-5|-|TRBD1
TGTGCCAGCAGTTCGACAGGGGCTCGGTCCTACGAGCAGTACTTC
CASSSTGARSYEQYF
>TRBJ2-7|TRBV10-3|-|-
TGTGCCATCAGGGGGCGGGACGGGGACTACGAGCAGTACTTC
CAIRGRDGDYEQYF
>TRBJ1-1|TRBV11-2|-|-
TGTGCCAGCAGCCCCGGAGGGGACACTGAAGCTTTCTTT
CASSPGGDTEAFF
>TRBJ1-2|TRBV10-1|-|TRBD1
TGCGCCAGCAGTGATCGGATGGGGGACAGCCGCGGGGTCTATGGCTACACCTTC
CASSDRMGDSRGVYGYTF
>TRBJ1-1|TRBV10-3|-|-
TGTGCCATCAGTCAAAACACTGAAGCTTTCTTT
CAISQNTEAFF
>TRBJ2-2|TRBV7-3|-|-
TGTGCCAGCAGCTCTACTAGTACCGGGGAGCTGTTTTTT
CASSSTSTGELFF
>TRBJ2-7|TRBV6-1|-|TRBD2
TGTGCCAGCAGTGAAGCGCCGTTAGTAGCGGGGGCCTCCTACGAGCAGTACTTC
CASSEAPLVAGASYEQYF
>TRBJ2-7|TRBV30|-|-
TGTGCCTGGAGTGTCTATCCGCCGGTCTACGAGCAGTACTTC
CAWSVYPPVYEQYF
>TRBJ2-7|TRBV5-1|-|TRBD2
TGCGCCAGAAGCCCCCAGGGACTAGCTTCACCCGAGCAGTACTTC
CARSPQGLASPEQYF
>TRBJ2-5|TRBV6-2/TRBV6-3|-|-
TGTGCCAGCAGTTTTATAGACCCACAGGGTCCGGCGCGAGAGACCCAGTACTTC
CASSFIDPQGPARETQYF
>TRBJ2-7|TRBV30|-|TRBD2
TGTGCCGGTAAACTAGCGGGCCCCTCCTACGAGCAGTACTTC
CAGKLAGPSYEQYF
>TRBJ1-2|TRBV12-3/TRBV12-4|few|TRBD1
TGTGCCAGCAGTTTAGCGGGACAGGGGTCGGGCACCTTC
CASSLAGQGSGTF
>TRBJ2-7|TRBV7-3|-|TRBD1
TGTGCCAGCAGCTCCAGAGGGACAGGGGGCTACGAGCAGTACTTC
CASSSRGTGGYEQYF
>TRBJ2-7|TRBV5-1|-|TRBD1
TGCGCCAGCAGCTTGCCGGGACAGGCAACCTACGAGCAGTACTTC
CASSLPGQATYEQYF
>TRBJ1-2|TRBV19|once|TRBD1
TGTGCCAGTACCCCTACCTCCGACAGGGGCTATGGCTACACCTTC
CASTPTSDRGYGYTF
>TRBJ2-3|TRBV7-9|-|-
TGTGCCAGCCAGCACGGGTCTAGCACAGATACGCAGTATTTT
CASQHGSSTDTQYF
>TRBJ2-1|TRBV6-5|few|-
TGTGCCAGCAGTTACTTAGGTAGCGTCGATGAGCAGTTCTTC
CASSYLGSVDEQFF
>TRBJ2-5|TRBV11-2|-|-
TGTGCCAGCAGCTGGGCCTTACAAGAGACCCAGTACTTC
CASSWALQETQYF
>TRBJ1-1|TRBV5-4|-|-
TGTGCCAGCAGCTACCCCGGGGGGAGGGGGTACACTGAAGCTTTCTTT
CASSYPGGRGYTEAFF
>TRBJ2-3|TRBV10-2|-|TRBD2
TGCGCCAGCAGGCTCACGGGACTAGTTACGATGGATACGCAGTATTTT
CASRLTGLVTMDTQYF
>TRBJ1-4|TRBV11-2|few|TRBD1
TGTGCCAGCAGGGAAGGGACAGGGTATGAAAAACTGTTTTTT
CASREGTGYEKLFF
>TRBJ2-3|TRBV5-1|-|TRBD2
TGCGCCAGCAGCTTGGTGACTAGCGGGGGTGTGAAAGATACGCAGTATTTT
CASSLVTSGGVKDTQYF
>TRBJ2-3|TRBV5-4|-|-
TGTGCCAGCAGCTTGATTCTTGGCCTGACAGATACGCAGTATTTT
CASSLILGLTDTQYF
>TRBJ1-6|TRBV6-4|once|-
TGTGCCAGCAGTGAACAGGGATATTCACCCCTCCACTTT
CASSEQGYSPLHF
>TRBJ1-5|TRBV5-6|-|-
TGTGCCAGCAGCTGGGCAGGGGAAGGGCGCAATCAGCCCCAGCATTTT
CASSWAGEGRNQPQHF
>TRBJ2-7|TRBV15|-|-
TGTGCCACCAGCAGAGAGCGGGGAAGCGAGCAGTACTTC
CATSRERGSEQYF
>TRBJ1-3|TRBV29-1|-|-
TGCAGCGTTGAAAGAGGGTCGGAAAACACCATATATTTT
CSVERGSENTIYF
>TRBJ1-6|TRBV5-8|-|-
TGTGCCAGCAGCTTGTCGGTCAGCCAGCGCAGTTCACCCCTCCACTTT
CASSLSVSQRSSPLHF
>TRBJ2-7|TRBV12-3/TRBV12-4|-|-
TGTGCCAGCAGTTCCGGGACATTCTACGAGCAGTACTTC
CASSSGTFYEQYF
>TRBJ2-2|TRBV7-2|-|TRBD2
TGTGCCAGCAGCTTAGTGGGGACTAGCGGCACCGGGGAGCTGTTTTTT
CASSLVGTSGTGELFF
>TRBJ2-5|TRBV7-3|-|TRBD2
TGTGCCAGCAGCTCCGGACGACTAGCGGGGAGGGAGACCCAGTACTTC
CASSSGRLAGRETQYF
>TRBJ2-3|TRBV7-9|-|TRBD2
TGTGCCAGCAGCCCGGAGACCCTAGCGGGGTACACAGATACGCAGTATTTT
CASSPETLAGYTDTQYF